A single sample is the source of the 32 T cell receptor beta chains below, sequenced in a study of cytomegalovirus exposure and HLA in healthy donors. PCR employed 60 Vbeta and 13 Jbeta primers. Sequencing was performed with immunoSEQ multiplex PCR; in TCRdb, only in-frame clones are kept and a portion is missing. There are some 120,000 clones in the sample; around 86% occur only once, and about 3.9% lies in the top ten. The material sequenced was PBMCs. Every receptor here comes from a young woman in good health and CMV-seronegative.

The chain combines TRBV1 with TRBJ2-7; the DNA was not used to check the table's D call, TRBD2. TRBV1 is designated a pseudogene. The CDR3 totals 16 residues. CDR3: CTSSQHKTSGTYEQYF. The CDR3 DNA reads TGCACCAGCAGCCAACACAAGACTAGCGGGACTTACGAGCAGTACTTC.

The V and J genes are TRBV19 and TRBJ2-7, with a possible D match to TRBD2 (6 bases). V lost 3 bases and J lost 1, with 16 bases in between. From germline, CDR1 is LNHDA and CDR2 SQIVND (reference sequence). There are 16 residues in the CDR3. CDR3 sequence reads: CASSIPGGVPSYEQYF. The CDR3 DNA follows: TGTGCCAGTAGTATTCCCGGGGGAGTACCTTCCTACGAGCAGTACTTC. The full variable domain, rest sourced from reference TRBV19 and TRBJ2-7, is DGGITQSPKYLFRKEGQNVTLSCEQNLNHDAMYWYRQDPGQGLRLIYYSQIVNDFQKGDIAEGYSVSREKKESFPLTVTSAQKNPTAFYLCASSIPGGVPSYEQYFGPGTRLTVT.

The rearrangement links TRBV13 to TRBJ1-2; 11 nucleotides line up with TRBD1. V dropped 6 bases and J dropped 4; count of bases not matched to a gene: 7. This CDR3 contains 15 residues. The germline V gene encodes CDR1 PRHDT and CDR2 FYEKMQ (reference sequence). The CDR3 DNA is TGTGCCAGCAGTTACTCGGGGACAGGGGGCTATGGCTACACCTTC. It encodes CASSYSGTGGYGYTF.

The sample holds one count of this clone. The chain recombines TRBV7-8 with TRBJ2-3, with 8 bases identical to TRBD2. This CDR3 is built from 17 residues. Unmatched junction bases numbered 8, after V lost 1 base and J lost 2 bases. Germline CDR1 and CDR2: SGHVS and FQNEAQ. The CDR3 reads CASSLESLLADTDTQYF. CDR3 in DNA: TGTGCCAGCAGCTTAGAGTCGTTACTAGCGGACACAGATACGCAGTATTTT.

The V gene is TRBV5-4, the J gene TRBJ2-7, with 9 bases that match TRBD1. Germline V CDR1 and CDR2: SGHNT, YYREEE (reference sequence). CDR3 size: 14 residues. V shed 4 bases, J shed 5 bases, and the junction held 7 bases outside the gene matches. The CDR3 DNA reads TGTGCCAGCAGCAACAGGGACAGGGCGGACGAGCAGTACTTC. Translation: CASSNRDRADEQYF. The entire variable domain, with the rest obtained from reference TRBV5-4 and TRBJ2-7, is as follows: ETGVTQSPTHLIKTRGQQVTLRCSSQSGHNTVSWYQQALGQGPQFIFQYYREEENGRGNFPPRFSGLQFPNYSSELNVNALELDDSALYLCASSNRDRADEQYFGPGTRLTVT.

CDR3 sequence reads: CASSSHRAVPNEQFF. The CDR3 nucleotides are TGTGCCAGCAGCTCCCACCGAGCGGTTCCCAATGAGCAGTTCTTC. This sequence joins TRBV11-2 and TRBJ2-1; the D gene is possibly TRBD2 (5 bases). Per the germline V gene, CDR1 is SGHAT and CDR2 is FQNNGV. V was cut by 4 bases and J by 6 bases, with 16 bases left in between. This CDR3 contains 15 residues.

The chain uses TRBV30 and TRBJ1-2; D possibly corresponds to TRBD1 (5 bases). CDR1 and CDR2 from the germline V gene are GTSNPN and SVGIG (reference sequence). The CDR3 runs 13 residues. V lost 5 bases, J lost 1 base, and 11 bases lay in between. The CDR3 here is CAWSTGGNYGYTF. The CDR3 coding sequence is TGTGCCTGGTCAACGGGGGGTAACTATGGCTACACCTTC.

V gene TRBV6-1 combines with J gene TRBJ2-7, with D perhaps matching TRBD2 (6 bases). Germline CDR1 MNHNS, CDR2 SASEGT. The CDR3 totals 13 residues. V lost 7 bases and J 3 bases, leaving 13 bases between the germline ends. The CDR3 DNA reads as TGTGCCAGCACCGAGCTTAGCGGCTACGAGCAGTACTTC. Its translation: CASTELSGYEQYF.

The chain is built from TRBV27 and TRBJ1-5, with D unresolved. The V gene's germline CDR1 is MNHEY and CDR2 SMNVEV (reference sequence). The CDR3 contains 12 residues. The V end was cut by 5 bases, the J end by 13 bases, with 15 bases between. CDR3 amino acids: CASSPTDGSQHF. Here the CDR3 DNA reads TGTGCCAGCAGTCCGACTGACGGGTCGCAGCATTTT.

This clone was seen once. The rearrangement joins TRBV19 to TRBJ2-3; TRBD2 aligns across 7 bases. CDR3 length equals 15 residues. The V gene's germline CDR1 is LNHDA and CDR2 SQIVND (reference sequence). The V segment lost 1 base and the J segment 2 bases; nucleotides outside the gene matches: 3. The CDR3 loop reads CASSIAGGPTDTQYF. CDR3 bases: TGTGCCAGTAGTATAGCGGGAGGACCCACAGATACGCAGTATTTT.

CDR3 residues: CASSTGETQYF. The CDR3 coding sequence is TGTGCCAGCAGCACCGGGGAGACCCAGTACTTC. The chain joins TRBV9 to TRBJ2-5; D ambiguous. Germline lookup yields CDR1 SGDLS and CDR2 YYNGEE. V lost 4 bases to trimming and J lost 5 bases, with 6 bases between them. This CDR3 comprises 11 residues.

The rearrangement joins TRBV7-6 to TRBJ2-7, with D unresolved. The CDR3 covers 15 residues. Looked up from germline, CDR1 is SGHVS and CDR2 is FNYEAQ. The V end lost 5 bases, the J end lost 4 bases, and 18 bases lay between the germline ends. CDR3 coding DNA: TGTGCCAGCAGCCCCCAGGCAGACACCCCATACGAGCAGTACTTC. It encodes CASSPQADTPYEQYF.

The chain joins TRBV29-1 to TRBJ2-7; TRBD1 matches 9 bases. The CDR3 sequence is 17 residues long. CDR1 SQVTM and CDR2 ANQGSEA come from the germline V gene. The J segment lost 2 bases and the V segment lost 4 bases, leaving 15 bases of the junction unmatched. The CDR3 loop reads CSVAEVTQGALAYEQYF. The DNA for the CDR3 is TGCAGCGTTGCAGAAGTCACACAGGGGGCATTAGCCTACGAGCAGTACTTC.

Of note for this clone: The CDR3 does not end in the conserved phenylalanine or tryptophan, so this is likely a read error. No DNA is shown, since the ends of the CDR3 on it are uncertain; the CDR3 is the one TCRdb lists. CDR3 protein: CASSLVGGRTGGH. This chain connects TRBV7-8 to TRBJ2-6; TRBD1 is taken as the D call from the table, unchecked against the DNA. Germline V gives CDR1 SGHVS, CDR2 FQNEAQ. The CDR3 totals 13 residues, both ends included.

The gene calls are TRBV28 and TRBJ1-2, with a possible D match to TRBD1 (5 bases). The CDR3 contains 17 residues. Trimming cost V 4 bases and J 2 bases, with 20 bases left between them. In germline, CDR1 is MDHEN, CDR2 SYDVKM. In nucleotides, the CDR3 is TGTGCCAGCAGTTCCCCGATCCCAGGCAGGGCCAACTATGGCTACACCTTC. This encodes CASSSPIPGRANYGYTF.

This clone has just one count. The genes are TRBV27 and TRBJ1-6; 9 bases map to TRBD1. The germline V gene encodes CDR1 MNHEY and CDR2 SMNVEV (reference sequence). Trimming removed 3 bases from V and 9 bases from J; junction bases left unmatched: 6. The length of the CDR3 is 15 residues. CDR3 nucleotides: TGTGCCAGCAGTTTCGAATTGACAGGGGGTTCACCCCTCCACTTT. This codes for CASSFELTGGSPLHF.

The CDR3 DNA reads as TGTGCCAGCAGTTTATCCAGAGAAGGACTAGCCTACGAGCAGTACTTC. This sequence encodes CASSLSREGLAYEQYF. The rearrangement uses TRBV27 and TRBJ2-7; 7 bases map to TRBD2. The J segment lost 2 bases and the V segment lost 0 bases, leaving 7 bases of the junction unmatched. CDR3 length equals 16 residues. Per germline, CDR1 MNHEY and CDR2 SMNVEV (reference sequence).

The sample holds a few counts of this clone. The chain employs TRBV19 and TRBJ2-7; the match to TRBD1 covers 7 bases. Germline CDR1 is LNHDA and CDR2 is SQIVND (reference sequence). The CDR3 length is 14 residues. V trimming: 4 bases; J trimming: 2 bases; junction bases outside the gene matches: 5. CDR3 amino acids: CASSKGDRTYEQYF. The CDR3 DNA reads TGTGCCAGTAGTAAAGGGGACAGAACCTACGAGCAGTACTTC.

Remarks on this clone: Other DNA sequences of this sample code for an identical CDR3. The CDR3 reads CASSIRGNEQFF. The CDR3 DNA reads TGTGCCAGTAGTATACGAGGAAATGAGCAGTTCTTC. The chain is built from TRBV19 and TRBJ2-1; no reliable D call. The germline CDR1 and CDR2 sequences are LNHDA and SQIVND (reference sequence). This CDR3 has 12 residues. Trimming shortened V by 2 bases and J by 7 bases, and 6 bases separated the two germline ends.

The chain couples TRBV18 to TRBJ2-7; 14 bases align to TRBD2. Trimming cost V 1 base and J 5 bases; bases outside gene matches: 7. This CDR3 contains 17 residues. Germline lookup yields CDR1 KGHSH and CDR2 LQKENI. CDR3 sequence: CASSPQGLAGETHEQYF. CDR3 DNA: TGTGCCAGCTCACCACAGGGACTAGCGGGAGAGACCCACGAGCAGTACTTC.

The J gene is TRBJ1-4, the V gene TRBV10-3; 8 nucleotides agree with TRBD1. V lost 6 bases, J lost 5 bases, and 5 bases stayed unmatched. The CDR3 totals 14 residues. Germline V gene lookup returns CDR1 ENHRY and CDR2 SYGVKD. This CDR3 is CAIRRTGTNEKLFF. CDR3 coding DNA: TGTGCCATCAGAAGGACAGGGACGAATGAAAAACTGTTTTTT.

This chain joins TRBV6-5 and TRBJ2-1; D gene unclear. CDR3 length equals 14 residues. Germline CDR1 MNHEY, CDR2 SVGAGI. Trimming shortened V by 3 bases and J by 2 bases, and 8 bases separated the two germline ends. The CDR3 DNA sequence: TGTGCCAGCAGTTATGTTAGCCCCTACAATGAGCAGTTCTTC. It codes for CASSYVSPYNEQFF.

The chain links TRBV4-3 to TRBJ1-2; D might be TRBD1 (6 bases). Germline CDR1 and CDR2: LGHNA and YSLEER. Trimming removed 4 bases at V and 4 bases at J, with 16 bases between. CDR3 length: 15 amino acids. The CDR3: CASSPSDRGAYGYTF. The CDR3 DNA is TGCGCCAGCAGCCCCTCGGACCGGGGGGCCTATGGCTACACCTTC.

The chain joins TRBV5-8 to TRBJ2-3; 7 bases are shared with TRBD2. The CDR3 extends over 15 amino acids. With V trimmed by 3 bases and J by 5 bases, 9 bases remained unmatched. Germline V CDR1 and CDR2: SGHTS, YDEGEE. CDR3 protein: CASSSRGRERDTQYF. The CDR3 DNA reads TGTGCCAGCAGCTCTCGGGGGAGGGAAAGAGATACGCAGTATTTT.

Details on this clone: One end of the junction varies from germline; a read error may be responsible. CDR3: CSSSSPTGGETYEQYF. DNA for the CDR3: TGTTCCAGCAGCTCCCCAACAGGGGGCGAGACCTACGAGCAGTACTTC. V and J are TRBV7-9 and TRBJ2-7; 9 bases are shared with TRBD1. CDR3 length: 16 residues. In germline, CDR1 is SEHNR, CDR2 FQNEAQ (reference sequence).

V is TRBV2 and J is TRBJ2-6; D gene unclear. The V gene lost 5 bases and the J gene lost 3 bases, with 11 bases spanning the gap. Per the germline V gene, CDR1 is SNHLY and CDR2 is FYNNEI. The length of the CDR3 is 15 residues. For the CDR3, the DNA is TGTGCCAGCAGTACTCACGAGGTTGGGGCCAACGTCCTGACTTTC. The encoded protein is CASSTHEVGANVLTF.

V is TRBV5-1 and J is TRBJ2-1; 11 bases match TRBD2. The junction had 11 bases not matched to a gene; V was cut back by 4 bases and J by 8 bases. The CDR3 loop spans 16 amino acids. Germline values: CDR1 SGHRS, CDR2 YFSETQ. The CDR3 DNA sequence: TGCGCCAGCAGCCCTCAACTAGCGGGGGCTTCGGATGAGCAGTTCTTC. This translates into CASSPQLAGASDEQFF.

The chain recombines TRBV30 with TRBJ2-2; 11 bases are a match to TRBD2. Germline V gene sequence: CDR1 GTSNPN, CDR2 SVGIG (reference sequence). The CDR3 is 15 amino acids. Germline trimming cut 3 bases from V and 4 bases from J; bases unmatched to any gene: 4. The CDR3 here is CAWRPGTSGTGELFF. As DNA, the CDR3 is TGTGCCTGGAGGCCCGGGACTAGCGGCACCGGGGAGCTGTTTTTT.

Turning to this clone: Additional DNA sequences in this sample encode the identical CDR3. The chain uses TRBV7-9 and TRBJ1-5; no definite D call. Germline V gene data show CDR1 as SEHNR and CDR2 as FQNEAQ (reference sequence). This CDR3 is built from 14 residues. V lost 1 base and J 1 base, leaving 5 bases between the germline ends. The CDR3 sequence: CASSLGQSNQPQHF. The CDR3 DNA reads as TGTGCCAGCAGCTTAGGGCAAAGCAATCAGCCCCAGCATTTT.

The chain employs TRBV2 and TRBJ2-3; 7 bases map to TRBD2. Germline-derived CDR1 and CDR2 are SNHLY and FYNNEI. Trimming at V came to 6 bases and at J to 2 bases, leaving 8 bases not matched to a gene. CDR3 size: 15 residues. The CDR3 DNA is TGTGCCAGCAGGCCAACTAGCGCTAACACAGATACGCAGTATTTT. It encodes CASRPTSANTDTQYF.

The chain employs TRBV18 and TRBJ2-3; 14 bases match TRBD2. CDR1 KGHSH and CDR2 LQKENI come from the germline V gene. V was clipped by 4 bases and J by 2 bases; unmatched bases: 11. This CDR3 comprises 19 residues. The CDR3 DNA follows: TGTGCCAGCTCACACACCCTCCCGGGACTAGCGGGGGTCACAGATACGCAGTATTTT. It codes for CASSHTLPGLAGVTDTQYF.

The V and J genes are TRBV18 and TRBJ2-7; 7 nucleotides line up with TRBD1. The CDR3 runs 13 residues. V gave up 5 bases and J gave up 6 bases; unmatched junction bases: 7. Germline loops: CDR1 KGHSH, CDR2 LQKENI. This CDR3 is CASSLDRVPEQYF. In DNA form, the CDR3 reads TGTGCCAGCTCATTAGACAGGGTACCCGAGCAGTACTTC.